These 8 T cell receptor beta chains share one sample of origin, sequenced in a study of T cell repertoires in cytomegalovirus infection. These receptors have no known antigen. Via MiXCR, TCRdb re-called the reads, giving one row per CDR3 protein. Of some 700,000 distinct CDR3 sequences listed, roughly 36% are singletons. Here the sequenced sample was cultured PBMCs, taken from culture after CMV antigen stimulation. The receptors stem from a human donor in good health (CMV status not recorded). Some clones in this sample may be carry-over from other donors' samples.

The rearrangement joins TRBV6-5 to TRBJ2-1; maybe TRBD2 (6 bases). The ends were cut back, 0 bases at V and 5 bases at J, with 20 bases in the middle. Germline CDR1 MNHEY, CDR2 SVGAGI. This CDR3 contains 18 residues. The CDR3 is CASSYSLGASANNNEQFF. The CDR3 DNA reads as TGTGCCAGCAGTTACTCGCTCGGGGCTAGCGCGAACAACAATGAGCAGTTCTTC.

The V call is TRBV7-2, the J call TRBJ1-5; no clear D gene. V was shortened by 10 bases and J by 7 bases, with 17 bases between the two germline ends. This CDR3 spans 13 amino acids. Germline V lookup: CDR1 SGHTA, CDR2 FQGNSA. The CDR3 region has the DNA TGTGCCAACAGTCCTTTCCTGCGGCAGCCCCAGCATTTT. Residues: CANSPFLRQPQHF. Drawing the rest from reference TRBV7-2 and TRBJ1-5, the complete variable domain is GAGVSQSPSNKVTEKGKDVELRCDPISGHTALYWYRQSLGQGLEFLIYFQGNSAPDKSGLPSDRFSAERTGGSVSTLTIQRTQQEDSAVYLCANSPFLRQPQHFGDGTRLSIL.

The chain carries TRBV20-1 and TRBJ2-1, with TRBD2 as a possible D gene (7 bases). The CDR3 has 14 residues. Per the germline V gene, CDR1 is DFQATT and CDR2 is SNEGSKA (reference sequence). V was shortened by 6 bases and J by 5 bases, with 17 bases between the two germline ends. The chain's CDR3 is CSAKGGGSDNEQFF. The CDR3 DNA is TGCAGTGCCAAAGGGGGGGGGTCTGACAATGAGCAGTTCTTC.

Concerning this clonotype: A junction end diverges from the germline sequence, so it may reflect a read error. The chain combines TRBV7-9 with TRBJ2-4, with a possible D match to TRBD1 (5 bases). This CDR3 has 12 amino acids. Germline assignment: CDR1 SEHNR and CDR2 FQNEAQ (reference sequence). In DNA form, the CDR3 reads TGTGCCAGCAGCCCCACTATGGCAGGGTTGGACTTC. Protein product: CASSPTMAGLDF.

This clonotype was observed a few times. V and J are TRBV7-8 and TRBJ2-2; TRBD1 matches at 7 bases. Germline lookup yields CDR1 SGHVS and CDR2 FQNEAQ. The CDR3 is 13 residues long. V shed 5 bases and J 7 bases; nucleotides not matched to a gene: 4. CDR3 region: CASSQRQGGELFF. CDR3 in DNA: TGTGCCAGCAGCCAGAGACAGGGCGGGGAGCTGTTTTTT. Using reference TRBV7-8 and TRBJ2-2 for the parts outside the CDR3, the full variable domain is GAGVSQSPRYKVAKRGQDVALRCDPISGHVSLFWYQQALGQGPEFLTYFQNEAQLDKSGLPSDRFFAERPEGSVSTLKIQRTQQEDSAVYLCASSQRQGGELFFGEGSRLTVL.

This clonotype was seen a few times. The chain combines TRBV7-9 with TRBJ2-3; 8 bases fit TRBD2. J was trimmed by 4 bases and V by 4 bases; bases with no gene match: 1. Germline V gives CDR1 SEHNR, CDR2 FQNEAQ (reference sequence). The CDR3 is made up of 13 amino acids. The CDR3 coding sequence is TGTGCCAGCAGCTCAGCGGGGGCAGATACGCAGTATTTT. As protein: CASSSAGADTQYF.

The V and J genes are TRBV12-3 or TRBV12-4 and TRBJ2-2; D ambiguous. Trimming removed 7 bases at V and 6 bases at J, with 3 bases between. CDR3 size: 10 residues. CDR3 sequence (DNA): TGTGCCAGCAAATCCGGGGAGCTGTTTTTT. This translates into CASKSGELFF.

This clonotype was detected many times. The CDR3 reads CASSLELGSSYEQYF. DNA of the CDR3: TGTGCCAGCAGCTTAGAATTGGGTAGCTCCTACGAGCAGTACTTC. The rearrangement joins TRBV7-2 to TRBJ2-7; D gene ambiguous. CDR1 and CDR2 (germline): SGHTA, FQGNSA. The CDR3 sequence is 15 residues long. The V end was cut by 1 base, the J end by 0 bases, with 10 bases between.